The sample holds a few counts of the clone carrying this T cell receptor beta chain. Unique molecular identifiers were incorporated into the prepared TCRbeta library. One entry per CDR3 protein, called by TCRdb with MiXCR from the PCR reads. The sample holds 800,000 to 1,000,000 distinct CDR3 sequences; 25% to 35% are singletons and the top ten take over 25%. CDR1 is DFQATT and CDR2 is SNEGSKA in the germline V gene (reference sequence). J was trimmed by 7 bases and V by 2 bases; bases with no gene match: 5. This CDR3 contains 14 residues. This sample was taken from a study of T-cell reconstitution after alpha-beta-depleted transplantation in children.

V usage is TRBV20-1 and J usage is TRBJ1-4, with 9 bases aligning to TRBD1. The TCR comes from a boy younger than two who had a stem cell transplant for SCID, so the T cells may come from the graft donor. The specimen was PBMCs, mostly from graft donor cells, collected 360 days after TCRalphabeta/CD19-depleted stem cell transplant. The CDR3: CSARSGQGGEKLFF. The DNA of the CDR3 is TGCAGTGCTAGATCGGGACAGGGCGGTGAAAAACTGTTTTTT.